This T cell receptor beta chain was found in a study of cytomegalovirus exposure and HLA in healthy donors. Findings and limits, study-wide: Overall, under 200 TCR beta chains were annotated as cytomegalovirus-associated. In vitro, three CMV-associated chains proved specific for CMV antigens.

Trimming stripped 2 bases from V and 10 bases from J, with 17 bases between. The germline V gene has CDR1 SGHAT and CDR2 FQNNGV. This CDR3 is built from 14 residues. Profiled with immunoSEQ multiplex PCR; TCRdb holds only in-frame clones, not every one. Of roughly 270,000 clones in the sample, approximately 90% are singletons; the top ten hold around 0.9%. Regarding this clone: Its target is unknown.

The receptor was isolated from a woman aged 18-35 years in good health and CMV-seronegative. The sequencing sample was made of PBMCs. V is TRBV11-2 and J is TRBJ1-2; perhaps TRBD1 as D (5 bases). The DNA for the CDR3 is TGTGCCAGCAGCTTACGGCCGCAGGGAGGATTCTACACCTTC. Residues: CASSLRPQGGFYTF.